One and the same sample provided the 18 T cell receptor beta chains below, sequenced in a study of blood T cell repertoires in COVID-19. The data were produced by immunoSEQ multiplex PCR, yet TCRdb's version contains in-frame clones alone and is incomplete. The sample yields 250,000 to 300,000 clones, roughly 90% seen once. The material sequenced was peripheral blood. The receptors were sampled from a woman aged 30 to 39 with COVID-19, enrolled during active disease.

This clone has only one observation. The J gene is TRBJ2-1, the V gene TRBV13; tentatively, D is TRBD1 (7 bases). V lost 5 bases and J lost 4, with 15 bases in between. This CDR3 contains 15 residues. CDR1 and CDR2 (germline): PRHDT, FYEKMQ (reference sequence). The CDR3 coding sequence is TGTGCCAGCAGCCCCGACAGGGCGGGGTACAATGAGCAGTTCTTC. Translated, it gives CASSPDRAGYNEQFF.

The CDR3 spells CASSRIGLGEKLFF. The CDR3 region has the DNA TGTGCCAGCAGCCGGATAGGACTGGGTGAAAAACTGTTTTTT. The chain is built from TRBV14 and TRBJ1-4, with D unclear. The germline V gene encodes CDR1 SGHDN and CDR2 FVKESK. V lost 4 bases and J 7 bases, leaving 13 bases between the germline ends. The CDR3 is made up of 14 amino acids.

This chain uses TRBV2 with TRBJ1-1, with 9 nucleotides matching TRBD1. The CDR3 loop spans 16 amino acids. The junction had 9 bases not matched to a gene; V was cut back by 6 bases and J by 1 base. CDR1 and CDR2 from the germline V gene are SNHLY and FYNNEI. CDR3 bases: TGTGCCAGCAGGGTTGGGACAGGGATCGGGAACACTGAAGCTTTCTTT. This sequence encodes CASRVGTGIGNTEAFF.

In its sample, this clone was seen once. The chain uses TRBV12-5 and TRBJ2-2, with D possibly being TRBD1 (6 bases). This CDR3 is 13 amino acids long. Trimming shortened V by 6 bases and J by 5 bases, and 10 bases separated the two germline ends. Germline CDR1 and CDR2: LGHNT and FRNRAP. The CDR3, as DNA: TGTGCTAGTGGCCCGCAGGGGACCGGGGAGCTGTTTTTT. Protein: CASGPQGTGELFF.

The chain uses TRBV15 and TRBJ1-5; D ambiguous. CDR3 length: 16 residues. Trimming took 5 bases from V and 1 from J, leaving 15 bases between them. Germline CDR1 is LNHNV and CDR2 is YYDKDF (reference sequence). This chain's CDR3 is CATSAPRGGSNQPQHF. Here the CDR3 DNA reads TGTGCCACCAGCGCTCCTCGGGGTGGGAGCAATCAGCCCCAGCATTTT.

This clone was observed once. The genes are TRBV5-4 and TRBJ2-7, with unresolved D. The germline V gene encodes CDR1 SGHNT and CDR2 YYREEE (reference sequence). There are 13 residues in the CDR3. Trimming pared 4 bases from V and 6 bases from J, leaving 14 bases between. The CDR3 reads CASSRSWFPEQYF. The CDR3 DNA sequence: TGTGCCAGCAGCCGGTCCTGGTTTCCCGAGCAGTACTTC.

The chain recombines TRBV3-1 (or the pseudogene TRBV3-2) with TRBJ2-4, with 7 bases fitting TRBD1. V lost 4 bases and J lost 7; bases outside the gene matches: 10. Germline values: CDR1 LGHDT, CDR2 YNNKEL (reference sequence). The CDR3 runs to 15 residues. In DNA form, the CDR3 reads TGTGCCAGCAGCCGTCGACAGGGTGGAATGAACATTCAGTACTTC. It yields the protein CASSRRQGGMNIQYF.

This chain uses TRBV3-1 (or the pseudogene TRBV3-2) with TRBJ1-6; D might be TRBD1 (6 bases). Per the germline V gene, CDR1 is LGHDT and CDR2 is YNNKEL (reference sequence). The CDR3 length is 16 residues. The V gene lost 3 bases and the J gene lost 10 bases, with 19 bases spanning the gap. CDR3 coding DNA: TGTGCCAGCAGCCAGGAGATGACAGGAAATCGATCACCCCTCCACTTT. The encoded protein is CASSQEMTGNRSPLHF.

The count of this clone is one. The chain has TRBV19 and TRBJ1-5; 7 bases fit TRBD1. Germline lookup yields CDR1 LNHDA and CDR2 SQIVND (reference sequence). V trimming: 5 bases; J trimming: 2 bases; junction bases outside the gene matches: 9. The CDR3 totals 16 residues. The CDR3 coding sequence is TGTGCCAGTAGTCCAAGACAGGGTGCCGGCAATCAGCCCCAGCATTTT. Amino acid sequence: CASSPRQGAGNQPQHF.

This clone is a singleton in its sample. J is TRBJ1-1 and V is TRBV5-1, with D unresolved. Between the trimmed V and J ends, which lost 1 base and 1 base, there was a span of 8 bases. Per germline, CDR1 SGHRS and CDR2 YFSETQ. The CDR3 is 14 amino acids. The CDR3 spells CASSLIAENTEAFF. The CDR3 nucleotides read TGCGCCAGCAGCTTGATAGCCGAGAACACTGAAGCTTTCTTT.

A remark on this clone: The sample has other DNA sequences that encode this CDR3 too. This chain connects TRBV4-1 to TRBJ1-1; D not resolved. This CDR3 has 13 residues. V lost 1 base, J lost 1 base, and 4 bases lay in between. In germline, CDR1 is MGHRA, CDR2 YSYEKL. The CDR3 protein is CASSQAGNTEAFF. The CDR3 DNA reads TGCGCCAGCAGCCAAGCAGGGAACACTGAAGCTTTCTTT.

The chain employs TRBV19 and TRBJ2-1; TRBD2 matches at 13 bases. Looked up from germline, CDR1 is LNHDA and CDR2 is SQIVND (reference sequence). J lost 0 bases, V lost 4 bases, and 15 bases had no gene match. The CDR3 has 21 residues. Here the CDR3 reads CASSKTPGLAGSFSSYNEQFF. CDR3 coding DNA: TGTGCCAGTAGTAAAACACCGGGACTAGCGGGATCCTTTAGCTCCTACAATGAGCAGTTCTTC.

This sequence joins TRBV29-1 and TRBJ1-1; 7 nucleotides line up with TRBD1. The CDR3 is made up of 12 amino acids. Germline CDR1 reads SQVTM; CDR2 reads ANQGSEA. The junction had 3 bases not matched to a gene; V was cut back by 7 bases and J by 1 base. For the CDR3, the DNA is TGCAGCGGGGGACAGAGGAACACTGAAGCTTTCTTT. Its protein is CSGGQRNTEAFF.

The chain has TRBV5-8 and TRBJ1-5; TRBD1 might be the D (5 bases). Trimming cost V 4 bases and J 4 bases, with 12 bases left between them. Germline CDR1 SGHTS, CDR2 YDEGEE. This CDR3 contains 14 residues. In nucleotides, the CDR3 is TGTGCCAGCAGCGGGGGACTTATTAATCAGCCCCAGCATTTT. Translated, it gives CASSGGLINQPQHF.

In its sample, this clone was seen once. The V and J genes are TRBV6-5 and TRBJ2-1, with D uncertain. V was clipped by 8 bases and J by 3 bases, with 11 bases between them. Germline loops: CDR1 MNHEY, CDR2 SVGAGI. This CDR3 spans 13 amino acids. This CDR3 is CASARKSYNEQFF. Written as DNA, the CDR3 is TGTGCCAGCGCGCGCAAAAGCTACAATGAGCAGTTCTTC.

This chain connects TRBV7-2 to TRBJ2-7; D is perhaps TRBD1 (6 bases). The V end was cut by 4 bases, the J end by 3 bases, with 16 bases between. This CDR3 has 15 amino acids. Germline V lookup: CDR1 SGHTA, CDR2 FQGNSA. This chain's CDR3 is CASSSSTLTGYEQYF. CDR3 bases: TGTGCCAGCAGCTCCTCAACCTTGACAGGCTACGAGCAGTACTTC.

V is TRBV6-2 or TRBV6-3 and J is TRBJ1-3; D uncertain. V was clipped by 6 bases and J by 1 base, with 13 bases between them. From germline, CDR1 is MNHEY and CDR2 SVGEGT. The CDR3 has 15 residues. Here the CDR3 reads CASSPGRYSGNTIYF. CDR3 DNA: TGTGCCAGCAGCCCGGGGAGGTATTCTGGAAACACCATATATTTT.

The J gene is TRBJ1-3, the V gene TRBV5-4; D perhaps matches TRBD1 (5 bases). Germline CDR1 is SGHNT and CDR2 is YYREEE (reference sequence). The CDR3 totals 15 residues. The V end was cut by 0 bases, the J end by 2 bases, with 9 bases between. CDR3 sequence reads: CASSLGGGTGNTIYF. The CDR3, as DNA: TGTGCCAGCAGCTTGGGGGGGGGAACTGGAAACACCATATATTTT.